Below, 10 T cell receptor beta chains from the same sample are listed, as sequenced in a study of T cells expressing NK-cell markers. TCRdb reprocessed the 5' RACE reads and stores each CDR3 protein as one record, lacking DNA. This listing includes 200,000 to 300,000 distinct CDR3 sequences. Sequenced sample: blood T cells: a sorted CD56 or NKG2C T cell subset, CD4+ or CD8+ T cells, or bulk PBMC T cells (not recorded which). Receptors originate from a man aged 18 to 30 in good health.

The chain has TRBV10-3 and TRBJ2-3; TCRdb calls TRBD2, which cannot be checked without DNA. The CDR3 has 15 residues. Germline V gives CDR1 ENHRY, CDR2 SYGVKD. The CDR3 reads CATSRTSGVTDTQYF.

The chain couples TRBV10-3 to TRBJ2-2; TCRdb's D call of TRBD1 is untestable without DNA. Per the germline V gene, CDR1 is ENHRY and CDR2 is SYGVKD. The CDR3 is 16 residues long. The CDR3 spells CAISEPGQGNVGELFF.

The chain combines TRBV12-3 or TRBV12-4 with TRBJ2-7; TCRdb gives TRBD1 as the D gene, but with no DNA this cannot be confirmed. This CDR3 is built from 14 residues. The CDR3 loop reads CASSFGGQRSEQYF.

V is TRBV29-1 and J is TRBJ2-1. The CDR3 has 11 amino acids. Germline V gene sequence: CDR1 SQVTM, CDR2 ANQGSEA. The chain's CDR3 is CSVSRPYQQFF.

The chain has TRBV6-2 or TRBV6-3 and TRBJ2-2; TCRdb returns TRBD2, unconfirmable since there is no DNA. CDR1 and CDR2 from the germline V gene are MNHEY and SVGEGT. CDR3 length: 14 amino acids. The chain's CDR3 is CASKPATNTGELFF.

V usage is TRBV5-5 and J usage is TRBJ1-1. The CDR3 has 13 residues. The germline CDR1 and CDR2 sequences are SGHKS and YYEKEE (reference sequence). CDR3 sequence reads: CASSLVTPTEAFF.

The chain combines TRBV12-3 or TRBV12-4 with TRBJ2-7; TCRdb's D call, TRBD1, is unchecked because there is no DNA. CDR3 size: 14 residues. CDR3 loop: CASSRQGAPYEQYF.

The J gene is TRBJ1-3, the V gene TRBV5-1; TCRdb's D call of TRBD1 is untestable without DNA. CDR3 length equals 15 residues. Germline CDR1 and CDR2: SGHRS and YFSETQ. The CDR3 here is CASSPDRPSGNTIYF.

The chain links TRBV20-1 to TRBJ2-1; TCRdb gives TRBD2 as the D gene, but with no DNA this cannot be confirmed. CDR3 length equals 16 residues. The germline gives CDR1 DFQATT, CDR2 SNEGSKA (reference sequence). This CDR3 reads CSASTRAGMGYNEQFF.

This chain joins TRBV3-1 and TRBJ1-1; TCRdb's assignment of TRBD1 cannot be checked, as there is no DNA. CDR1 LGHDT and CDR2 YNNKEL come from the germline V gene (reference sequence). The CDR3 loop spans 14 amino acids. The CDR3: CASSRGDENTEAFF.